These T cell receptor beta chains were read from a single sample in a study of T-cell reconstitution after alpha-beta-depleted transplantation in children. TCRdb reprocessed the PCR reads via MiXCR and lists one record per CDR3 protein. The sample has about 580,000 distinct CDR3 sequences; under 30% are singletons. Specimen: PBMCs, mostly from graft donor cells, collected 360 days after TCRalphabeta/CD19-depleted stem cell transplant. The origin of the receptors is a boy less than two years old who had a stem cell transplant for acute myeloid leukemia, so the T cells may come from the graft donor. CDR3s include the opening cysteine and the closing phenylalanine or tryptophan. Fields, in order: D gene, J gene, clone size, V gene, CDR3 protein, CDR3 DNA. A D gene is named only where the DNA matches it firmly. Rows may omit the clone size; those that give it use once, few, many or a size class.

d_gene: TRBD1
j_gene: TRBJ2-2
abundance: NA
v_gene: TRBV28
CDR3aa: CASRDRGGTGELFF
CDR3nt: TGTGCCAGCCGGGACAGGGGAGGCACCGGGGAGCTGTTTTTT

d_gene: NA
j_gene: TRBJ2-1
abundance: few
v_gene: TRBV20-1
CDR3aa: CSARDQTKNEQFF
CDR3nt: TGCAGTGCCCGGGACCAAACTAAAAATGAGCAGTTCTTC

d_gene: NA
j_gene: TRBJ2-3
abundance: few
v_gene: TRBV3-1
CDR3aa: CASSQAGPTTTQYF
CDR3nt: TGTGCCAGCAGCCAAGCTGGGCCGACTACTACGCAGTATTTT

d_gene: NA
j_gene: TRBJ2-3
abundance: many
v_gene: TRBV11-2
CDR3aa: CASSLRVQGYSSTDTQYF
CDR3nt: TGTGCCAGCAGCTTACGGGTCCAGGGCTACTCTAGCACAGATACGCAGTATTTT

d_gene: NA
j_gene: TRBJ2-1
abundance: NA
v_gene: TRBV11-3
CDR3aa: CASTFRGSNNEQFF
CDR3nt: TGTGCCAGCACCTTCAGGGGTTCGAACAATGAGCAGTTCTTC

d_gene: NA
j_gene: TRBJ1-6
abundance: NA
v_gene: TRBV20-1
CDR3aa: CSARDRGEYNSPLHF
CDR3nt: TGCAGTGCTAGAGACAGGGGCGAGTATAATTCACCCCTCCACTTT

d_gene: TRBD1
j_gene: TRBJ2-1
abundance: NA
v_gene: TRBV10-1
CDR3aa: CASSERAGTGSKDEQFF
CDR3nt: TGCGCCAGCAGTGAAAGAGCTGGGACAGGGTCGAAGGATGAGCAGTTCTTC

d_gene: NA
j_gene: TRBJ2-5
abundance: many
v_gene: TRBV12-3/TRBV12-4
CDR3aa: CASSLQGPQETQYF
CDR3nt: TGTGCCAGCAGTTTACAGGGGCCCCAAGAGACCCAGTACTTC

d_gene: NA
j_gene: TRBJ2-2
abundance: NA
v_gene: TRBV7-9
CDR3aa: CASSPASTGELFF
CDR3nt: TGTGCCAGCAGCCCGGCCTCCACCGGGGAGCTGTTTTTT

d_gene: NA
j_gene: TRBJ2-7
abundance: NA
v_gene: TRBV12-3/TRBV12-4
CDR3aa: CASSYKPYEQYF
CDR3nt: TGTGCCAGCTCTTATAAACCCTACGAGCAGTACTTC

d_gene: NA
j_gene: TRBJ2-4
abundance: NA
v_gene: TRBV20-1
CDR3aa: CSAAGAKNIQYF
CDR3nt: TGCAGCGCTGCGGGAGCCAAAAACATTCAGTACTTC

d_gene: NA
j_gene: TRBJ1-3
abundance: many
v_gene: TRBV20-1
CDR3aa: CSARTGNSGNTIYF
CDR3nt: TGCAGTGCAAGAACAGGGAACTCTGGAAACACCATATATTTT

d_gene: TRBD2
j_gene: TRBJ2-1
abundance: few
v_gene: TRBV20-1
CDR3aa: CSARGLAGGSSYNEQFF
CDR3nt: TGCAGTGCTAGGGGACTAGCGGGTGGGAGCTCCTACAATGAGCAGTTCTTC

d_gene: TRBD2
j_gene: TRBJ2-3
abundance: few
v_gene: TRBV12-3/TRBV12-4
CDR3aa: CASSATSGTFTDTQYF
CDR3nt: TGTGCCAGCAGCGCCACTAGCGGGACCTTCACAGATACGCAGTATTTT

d_gene: NA
j_gene: TRBJ1-2
abundance: NA
v_gene: TRBV20-1
CDR3aa: CSARGREGYGYTF
CDR3nt: TGCAGTGCTAGGGGGCGAGAAGGCTATGGCTACACCTTC

d_gene: TRBD1
j_gene: TRBJ1-4
abundance: many
v_gene: TRBV20-1
CDR3aa: CSARRDRVRDEKLFF
CDR3nt: TGCAGTGCCAGACGGGACAGGGTTCGGGATGAAAAACTGTTTTTT

d_gene: NA
j_gene: TRBJ2-7
abundance: many
v_gene: TRBV7-2
CDR3aa: CASRGEAGSYYEQYF
CDR3nt: TGTGCCAGCAGGGGGGAAGCGGGTTCCTACTACGAGCAGTACTTC

d_gene: NA
j_gene: TRBJ2-3
abundance: few
v_gene: TRBV12-3/TRBV12-4
CDR3aa: CASSLPGGRRSTDTQYF
CDR3nt: TGTGCCAGCAGCCTCCCTGGAGGGAGGAGAAGCACAGATACGCAGTATTTT

d_gene: NA
j_gene: TRBJ1-4
abundance: many
v_gene: TRBV18
CDR3aa: CASSPRAGIDEKLFF
CDR3nt: TGTGCCAGCTCACCACGGGCAGGAATAGATGAAAAACTGTTTTTT

d_gene: NA
j_gene: TRBJ2-5
abundance: few
v_gene: TRBV29-1
CDR3aa: CSVGGWYQETQYF
CDR3nt: TGCAGCGTTGGAGGCTGGTACCAAGAGACCCAGTACTTC

d_gene: NA
j_gene: TRBJ2-7
abundance: NA
v_gene: TRBV9
CDR3aa: CASSVGAGPSEQYF
CDR3nt: TGTGCCAGCAGCGTAGGCGCAGGTCCTTCCGAGCAGTACTTC

d_gene: NA
j_gene: TRBJ1-1
abundance: NA
v_gene: TRBV12-3/TRBV12-4
CDR3aa: CASSFGQPNTEAFF
CDR3nt: TGTGCCAGCAGTTTCGGGCAGCCTAACACTGAAGCTTTCTTT

d_gene: NA
j_gene: TRBJ2-1
abundance: NA
v_gene: TRBV12-3/TRBV12-4
CDR3aa: CASSLPGYNEQFF
CDR3nt: TGTGCCAGCAGTTTACCAGGCTACAATGAGCAGTTCTTC

d_gene: NA
j_gene: TRBJ2-5
abundance: NA
v_gene: TRBV7-2
CDR3aa: CASSFSRGRSFEGTQYF
CDR3nt: TGTGCCAGCAGCTTCTCCAGAGGACGGAGCTTCGAAGGTACCCAGTACTTC

d_gene: TRBD1
j_gene: TRBJ1-1
abundance: many
v_gene: TRBV5-6
CDR3aa: CASRAGQGKYTEAFF
CDR3nt: TGTGCCAGCAGAGCCGGACAGGGTAAGTACACTGAAGCTTTCTTT

d_gene: TRBD2
j_gene: TRBJ2-3
abundance: NA
v_gene: TRBV20-1
CDR3aa: CSGWAMGRGGPDTQYF
CDR3nt: TGCAGTGGCTGGGCCATGGGGCGGGGGGGCCCAGATACGCAGTATTTT

d_gene: NA
j_gene: TRBJ2-5
abundance: many
v_gene: TRBV15
CDR3aa: CATSREPRLEETQYF
CDR3nt: TGTGCCACCAGCAGAGAGCCCCGACTAGAAGAGACCCAGTACTTC

d_gene: NA
j_gene: TRBJ2-5
abundance: NA
v_gene: TRBV20-1
CDR3aa: CSARDWAGRETQYF
CDR3nt: TGCAGTGCTAGAGATTGGGCAGGGAGGGAGACCCAGTACTTC

d_gene: NA
j_gene: TRBJ1-1
abundance: NA
v_gene: TRBV4-1
CDR3aa: CASSQGHSGSEAFF
CDR3nt: TGCGCCAGCAGCCAAGGACATTCGGGGTCTGAAGCTTTCTTT

d_gene: TRBD2
j_gene: TRBJ2-3
abundance: many
v_gene: TRBV28
CDR3aa: CASKRNLAGGTDTQYF
CDR3nt: TGTGCCAGCAAGAGGAATCTAGCGGGGGGCACAGATACGCAGTATTTT

d_gene: TRBD2
j_gene: TRBJ2-5
abundance: NA
v_gene: TRBV6-1
CDR3aa: CASRGGLAEPQTQYF
CDR3nt: TGTGCCAGCAGGGGGGGACTAGCGGAACCTCAGACCCAGTACTTC

d_gene: NA
j_gene: TRBJ2-1
abundance: many
v_gene: TRBV6-5
CDR3aa: CASSTGPGPYNEQFF
CDR3nt: TGTGCCAGCAGTACAGGCCCGGGGCCATACAATGAGCAGTTCTTC

d_gene: NA
j_gene: TRBJ2-1
abundance: many
v_gene: TRBV18
CDR3aa: CASSSKLVNEQFF
CDR3nt: TGTGCCAGCTCCTCTAAGCTAGTAAATGAGCAGTTCTTC

d_gene: TRBD2
j_gene: TRBJ2-7
abundance: many
v_gene: TRBV18
CDR3aa: CASSPRARGVYEQYF
CDR3nt: TGTGCCAGCTCACCGAGGGCGCGGGGGGTCTACGAGCAGTACTTC

d_gene: NA
j_gene: TRBJ2-1
abundance: many
v_gene: TRBV13
CDR3aa: CASSPEARGGDEQFF
CDR3nt: TGTGCCAGCAGCCCTGAGGCCAGGGGGGGCGATGAGCAGTTCTTC

d_gene: TRBD2
j_gene: TRBJ2-5
abundance: few
v_gene: TRBV20-1
CDR3aa: CSARDWAGRGRETQYF
CDR3nt: TGCAGTGCTAGAGATTGGGCTGGGCGGGGGAGAGAGACCCAGTACTTC

d_gene: NA
j_gene: TRBJ2-7
abundance: few
v_gene: TRBV11-1
CDR3aa: CASSPYAPDPTGAYEQYF
CDR3nt: TGTGCCAGCAGCCCATACGCACCTGATCCCACAGGAGCCTACGAGCAGTACTTC

d_gene: TRBD1
j_gene: TRBJ2-3
abundance: many
v_gene: TRBV20-1
CDR3aa: CSAGDRGRLDTQYF
CDR3nt: TGCAGTGCTGGGGACAGGGGGCGATTAGATACGCAGTATTTT

d_gene: TRBD2
j_gene: TRBJ2-5
abundance: NA
v_gene: TRBV20-1
CDR3aa: CSARRLAGGETQYF
CDR3nt: TGCAGTGCTCGCCGACTAGCGGGGGGAGAGACCCAGTACTTC

d_gene: NA
j_gene: TRBJ2-2
abundance: many
v_gene: TRBV5-1
CDR3aa: CASSDPPGAGELFF
CDR3nt: TGCGCCAGCAGTGATCCCCCGGGCGCCGGGGAGCTGTTTTTT

d_gene: TRBD1
j_gene: TRBJ1-1
abundance: NA
v_gene: TRBV4-3
CDR3aa: CASSQKVKGAYFGTEAFF
CDR3nt: TGCGCCAGCAGCCAAAAGGTGAAGGGGGCGTATTTTGGCACTGAAGCTTTCTTT

d_gene: NA
j_gene: TRBJ2-1
abundance: NA
v_gene: TRBV12-5
CDR3aa: CASGLGTGFEQFF
CDR3nt: TGTGCTAGTGGTTTGGGCACAGGGTTTGAGCAGTTCTTC

d_gene: NA
j_gene: TRBJ2-1
abundance: NA
v_gene: TRBV12-3/TRBV12-4
CDR3aa: CASSGTPRNNEQFF
CDR3nt: TGTGCCAGCAGCGGGACTCCTCGTAACAATGAGCAGTTCTTC

d_gene: NA
j_gene: TRBJ2-3
abundance: many
v_gene: TRBV27
CDR3aa: CASSPMGVTDTQYF
CDR3nt: TGTGCCAGCAGCCCTATGGGGGTCACAGATACGCAGTATTTT

d_gene: NA
j_gene: TRBJ2-2
abundance: NA
v_gene: TRBV2
CDR3aa: CASSDVGGQTGELFF
CDR3nt: TGTGCCAGCAGTGACGTCGGGGGGCAAACCGGGGAGCTGTTTTTT

d_gene: NA
j_gene: TRBJ2-1
abundance: NA
v_gene: TRBV12-3/TRBV12-4
CDR3aa: CASSSDRFEDNEQFF
CDR3nt: TGTGCCAGCAGTTCTGACAGGTTTGAGGACAATGAGCAGTTCTTC

d_gene: TRBD2
j_gene: TRBJ2-3
abundance: NA
v_gene: TRBV7-2
CDR3aa: CASSLASSGSTDTQYF
CDR3nt: TGTGCCAGCAGCTTAGCATCTAGCGGGAGCACAGATACGCAGTATTTT

d_gene: NA
j_gene: TRBJ1-5
abundance: NA
v_gene: TRBV20-1
CDR3aa: CSARAGGGQPQHF
CDR3nt: TGCAGTGCTAGAGCAGGCGGGGGTCAGCCCCAGCATTTT

d_gene: TRBD1
j_gene: TRBJ2-2
abundance: few
v_gene: TRBV5-1
CDR3aa: CASSLAGTGHPPGELFF
CDR3nt: TGCGCCAGCAGCTTGGCCGGGACAGGGCACCCCCCCGGGGAGCTGTTTTTT

d_gene: NA
j_gene: TRBJ2-7
abundance: NA
v_gene: TRBV5-6
CDR3aa: CASSRGGGDEQYF
CDR3nt: TGTGCCAGCAGCCGGGGCGGAGGAGACGAGCAGTACTTC

d_gene: NA
j_gene: TRBJ2-1
abundance: few
v_gene: TRBV10-3
CDR3aa: CAIKGGGDYNEQFF
CDR3nt: TGTGCCATCAAAGGGGGAGGCGACTACAATGAGCAGTTCTTC

d_gene: NA
j_gene: TRBJ2-3
abundance: many
v_gene: TRBV29-1
CDR3aa: CSVTPAGRDTQYF
CDR3nt: TGCAGCGTTACACCGGCAGGCAGAGATACGCAGTATTTT

d_gene: NA
j_gene: TRBJ2-1
abundance: few
v_gene: TRBV20-1
CDR3aa: CSARDGGGLRNEQFF
CDR3nt: TGCAGTGCTAGAGATGGAGGGGGGCTGAGGAATGAGCAGTTCTTC

d_gene: NA
j_gene: TRBJ2-7
abundance: NA
v_gene: TRBV10-2
CDR3aa: CASARRTSYEQYF
CDR3nt: TGCGCCAGCGCTCGCAGGACGTCCTACGAGCAGTACTTC

d_gene: NA
j_gene: TRBJ2-2
abundance: many
v_gene: TRBV5-1
CDR3aa: CASSLDSPNTGELFF
CDR3nt: TGCGCCAGCAGCTTGGACAGCCCCAACACCGGGGAGCTGTTTTTT